Each of the 14 T cell receptor beta chains below was sequenced from the same sample in a study of cytomegalovirus exposure and HLA in healthy donors. The PCR used 60 Vbeta and 13 Jbeta primers. Some clones are missing from TCRdb's copy, which holds only in-frame ones; the method was immunoSEQ multiplex PCR. The sample has approximately 140,000 clones, about 66% seen once. Sequencing was performed on PBMCs. These receptors came from a male donor in good health and CMV-seronegative.

The chain employs TRBV10-3 and TRBJ2-7, with a possible D match to TRBD2 (7 bases). Per germline, CDR1 ENHRY and CDR2 SYGVKD. CDR3 size: 12 residues. The V end was cut by 8 bases, the J end by 3 bases, with 11 bases between. The CDR3 bases are TGTGCCATCCGGGAGGACAGCTACGAGCAGTACTTC. Protein: CAIREDSYEQYF.

The rearrangement joins TRBV5-1 to TRBJ1-4; D might be TRBD1 (6 bases). Germline CDR1 and CDR2: SGHRS and YFSETQ. Between the trimmed V and J ends, which lost 1 base and 7 bases, there was a span of 14 bases. The CDR3 runs to 15 residues. This CDR3 reads CASSLSLGASEKLFF. The CDR3 DNA reads as TGCGCCAGCAGCTTGTCTTTGGGGGCGAGTGAAAAACTGTTTTTT.

This chain links TRBV28 with TRBJ2-4; the D gene is possibly TRBD2 (6 bases). The germline gives CDR1 MDHEN, CDR2 SYDVKM. V lost 6 bases to trimming and J lost 8 bases, with 14 bases between them. The CDR3 is 13 residues long. CDR3 region: CASRKGGGDIQYF. The CDR3, as DNA: TGTGCCAGCAGGAAGGGTGGCGGGGACATTCAGTACTTC.

This clone was detected only once. The V and J genes are TRBV28 and TRBJ2-1; 8 positions match TRBD2. The germline V gene has CDR1 MDHEN and CDR2 SYDVKM. The ends lost 3 bases at V and 9 bases at J; junction bases unmatched: 4. The CDR3 is 13 residues long. The CDR3 region is CASSFGGVSEQFF. In DNA form, the CDR3 reads TGTGCCAGCAGTTTCGGGGGGGTGAGTGAGCAGTTCTTC.

This clone was counted between two and nine times. This same CDR3 is encoded by further DNA sequences in the sample. The chain has TRBV7-9 and TRBJ1-2; 8 nucleotides line up with TRBD1. The CDR3 spans 16 residues. Germline V gene data show CDR1 as SEHNR and CDR2 as FQNEAQ (reference sequence). J was trimmed by 2 bases and V by 1 base; bases with no gene match: 6. This chain's CDR3 is CASSLERQGANYGYTF. The CDR3 DNA follows: TGTGCCAGCAGCTTAGAGCGGCAGGGGGCGAACTATGGCTACACCTTC.

The chain combines TRBV29-1 with TRBJ2-5; 9 positions agree with TRBD1. TRBJ2-7 explains the end of the DNA better; the J call may be wrong. CDR3 size: 14 residues. Germline CDR1 and CDR2: SQVTM and ANQGSEA. The CDR3 loop reads CSVEVPGQGYEQYF. The CDR3 region has the DNA TGCAGCGTTGAAGTTCCGGGACAGGGCTACGAGCAGTACTTC.

V is TRBV6-6 and J is TRBJ1-2, with 10 nucleotides matching TRBD1. The CDR3 covers 15 residues. Germline loops: CDR1 MNHNY, CDR2 SVGAGI (reference sequence). Trimming cost V 6 bases and J 1 base; bases outside gene matches: 5. The CDR3 DNA is TGTGCCAGCAGGTCCGGGACAGGGGATAACTATGGCTACACCTTC. The encoded protein is CASRSGTGDNYGYTF.

This sequence joins TRBV19 and TRBJ1-6; the match to TRBD1 covers 8 bases. The CDR3 consists of 17 residues. CDR1 LNHDA and CDR2 SQIVND come from the germline V gene (reference sequence). The V gene end was trimmed by 3 bases and the J gene end by 0 bases; junction bases not matched to a gene: 4. The CDR3 protein is CASSMGQVSSYNSPLHF. The CDR3 bases are TGTGCCAGTAGTATGGGACAGGTTTCCTCCTATAATTCACCCCTCCACTTT.

This chain joins TRBV2 and TRBJ2-1; TRBD2 matches 7 bases. The V segment lost 5 bases and the J segment 5 bases; nucleotides outside the gene matches: 9. The CDR3 runs 15 residues. Germline V gene sequence: CDR1 SNHLY, CDR2 FYNNEI. The CDR3 DNA reads as TGTGCCAGCAGTACCCCCGGGACTACTAACAATGAGCAGTTCTTC. Translated, it gives CASSTPGTTNNEQFF.

The V gene is TRBV9, the J gene TRBJ1-6; D is ambiguous. In germline, CDR1 is SGDLS, CDR2 YYNGEE. The CDR3 contains 15 residues. V lost 4 bases and J lost 7, with 15 bases in between. The CDR3 sequence is CASSSYGRENSPLHF. CDR3 bases: TGTGCCAGCAGCTCATACGGGCGGGAAAATTCACCCCTCCACTTT.

There are a few counts of this clone. V is TRBV5-8 and J is TRBJ1-5, with D maybe TRBD1 (5 bases). Trimming took off 0 bases at V and 3 bases at J, with 10 bases between the two ends. This CDR3 is built from 15 residues. Germline CDR1 is SGHTS and CDR2 is YDEGEE. The CDR3 sequence: CASSLGQTFNQPQHF. CDR3 bases: TGTGCCAGCAGCTTGGGACAGACCTTCAATCAGCCCCAGCATTTT.

The chain couples TRBV15 to TRBJ1-5; no reliable D call. CDR3 size: 13 residues. Trimming left V 0 bases short and J 6 bases short, with 6 bases between. Looked up from germline, CDR1 is LNHNV and CDR2 is YYDKDF (reference sequence). The CDR3 DNA reads as TGTGCCACCAGCAGAGACCCGGGTCAGCCCCAGCATTTT. Translation: CATSRDPGQPQHF.

The chain has TRBV6-1 and TRBJ1-2; TRBD1 matches at 7 bases. CDR1 MNHNS and CDR2 SASEGT come from the germline V gene. The CDR3 sequence is 13 residues long. The J segment lost 6 bases and the V segment lost 6 bases, leaving 7 bases of the junction unmatched. Here the CDR3 DNA reads TGTGCCAGCAGCGCCGGGACAGCAAATGGCTACACCTTC. Translation: CASSAGTANGYTF.

The chain has TRBV9 and TRBJ2-2; possible D gene TRBD2, 5 bases. Trimming removed 0 bases at V and 6 bases at J, with 9 bases between. The CDR3 extends over 14 amino acids. Germline V gene lookup returns CDR1 SGDLS and CDR2 YYNGEE. The CDR3 coding sequence is TGTGCCAGCAGCGTAGCTAGCAATCCCGGGGAGCTGTTTTTT. Its protein is CASSVASNPGELFF. Together with reference TRBV9 and TRBJ2-2, the CDR3 gives the full variable domain: DSGVTQTPKHLITATGQRVTLRCSPRSGDLSVYWYQQSLDQGLQFLIQYYNGEERAKGNILERFSAQQFPDLHSELNLSSLELGDSALYFCASSVASNPGELFFGEGSRLTVL.